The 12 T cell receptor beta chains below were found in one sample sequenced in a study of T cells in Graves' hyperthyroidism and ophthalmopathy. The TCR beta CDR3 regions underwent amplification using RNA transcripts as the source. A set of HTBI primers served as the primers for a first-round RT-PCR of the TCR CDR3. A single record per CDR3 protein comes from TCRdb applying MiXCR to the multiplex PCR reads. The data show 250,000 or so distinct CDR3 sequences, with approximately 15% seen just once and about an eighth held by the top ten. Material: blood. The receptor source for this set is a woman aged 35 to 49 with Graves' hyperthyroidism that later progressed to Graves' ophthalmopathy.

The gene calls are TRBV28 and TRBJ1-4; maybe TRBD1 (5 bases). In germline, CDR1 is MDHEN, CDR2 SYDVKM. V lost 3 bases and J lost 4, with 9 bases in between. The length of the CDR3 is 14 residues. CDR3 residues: CASSFAGGNEKLFF. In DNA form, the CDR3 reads TGTGCCAGCAGTTTTGCCGGGGGTAATGAAAAACTGTTTTTT.

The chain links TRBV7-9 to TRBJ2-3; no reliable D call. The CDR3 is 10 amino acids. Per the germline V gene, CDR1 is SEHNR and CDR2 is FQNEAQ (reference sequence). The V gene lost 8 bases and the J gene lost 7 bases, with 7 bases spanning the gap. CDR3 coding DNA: TGTGCCAGCTCGCAGAATACGCAGTATTTT. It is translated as CASSQNTQYF.

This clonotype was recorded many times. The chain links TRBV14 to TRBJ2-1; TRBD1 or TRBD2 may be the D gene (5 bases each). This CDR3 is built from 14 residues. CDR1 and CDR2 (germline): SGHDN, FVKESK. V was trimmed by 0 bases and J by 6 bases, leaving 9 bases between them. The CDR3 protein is CASSQERGPNEQFF. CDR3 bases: TGTGCCAGCAGCCAAGAAAGGGGACCCAATGAGCAGTTCTTC. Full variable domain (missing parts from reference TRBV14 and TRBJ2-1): EAGVTQFPSHSVIEKGQTVTLRCDPISGHDNLYWYRRVMGKEIKFLLHFVKESKQDESGMPNNRFLAERTGGTYSTLKVQPAELEDSGVYFCASSQERGPNEQFFGPGTRLTVL.

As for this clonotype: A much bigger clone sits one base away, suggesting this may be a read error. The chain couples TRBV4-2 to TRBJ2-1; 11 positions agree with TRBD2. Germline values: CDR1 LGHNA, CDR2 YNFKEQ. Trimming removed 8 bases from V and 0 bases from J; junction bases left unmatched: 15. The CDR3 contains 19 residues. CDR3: CASGPNGLAGLSSYNEQFF. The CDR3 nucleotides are TGTGCCAGCGGCCCAAACGGACTAGCGGGCTTGAGCTCCTACAATGAGCAGTTCTTC.

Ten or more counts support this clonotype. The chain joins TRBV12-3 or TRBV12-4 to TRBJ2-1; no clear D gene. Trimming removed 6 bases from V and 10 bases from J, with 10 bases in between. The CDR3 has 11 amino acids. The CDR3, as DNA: TGTGCCAGCAGACTTGACCGGGAGCAGTTCTTC. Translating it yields CASRLDREQFF.

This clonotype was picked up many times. Written as DNA, the CDR3 is TGTGCCAGCAGCGTTTCCGGGACTAGTTACGAGCAGTACTTC. It specifies CASSVSGTSYEQYF. The chain is built from TRBV9 and TRBJ2-7; TRBD2 matches 8 bases. CDR3 size: 14 residues. V lost 2 bases to trimming and J lost 4 bases; unmatched junction nucleotides: 5. Germline V gene sequence: CDR1 SGDLS, CDR2 YYNGEE. Full variable domain (remainder filled in from reference TRBV9 and TRBJ2-7): DSGVTQTPKHLITATGQRVTLRCSPRSGDLSVYWYQQSLDQGLQFLIQYYNGEERAKGNILERFSAQQFPDLHSELNLSSLELGDSALYFCASSVSGTSYEQYFGPGTRLTVT.

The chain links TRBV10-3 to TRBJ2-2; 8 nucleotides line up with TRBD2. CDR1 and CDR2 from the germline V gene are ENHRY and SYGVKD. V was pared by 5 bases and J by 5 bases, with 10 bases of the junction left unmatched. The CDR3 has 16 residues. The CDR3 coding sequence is TGTGCCATCAGTTCAACAGCGGGAGTGGGGACCGGGGAGCTGTTTTTT. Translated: CAISSTAGVGTGELFF.

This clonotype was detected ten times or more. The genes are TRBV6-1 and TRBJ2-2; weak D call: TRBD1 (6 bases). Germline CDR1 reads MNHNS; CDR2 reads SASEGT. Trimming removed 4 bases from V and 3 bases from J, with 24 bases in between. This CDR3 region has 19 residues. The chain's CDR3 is CASSGRQAVPDSYTGELFF. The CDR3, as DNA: TGTGCCAGCAGTGGTAGACAGGCTGTGCCGGATTCTTACACCGGGGAGCTGTTTTTT.

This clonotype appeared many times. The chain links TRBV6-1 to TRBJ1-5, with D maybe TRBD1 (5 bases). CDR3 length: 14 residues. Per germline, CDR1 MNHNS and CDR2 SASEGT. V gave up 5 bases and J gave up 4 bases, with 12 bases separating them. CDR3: CASSRDGRNQPQHF. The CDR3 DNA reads TGTGCCAGCAGTCGGGACGGCCGGAATCAGCCCCAGCATTTT.

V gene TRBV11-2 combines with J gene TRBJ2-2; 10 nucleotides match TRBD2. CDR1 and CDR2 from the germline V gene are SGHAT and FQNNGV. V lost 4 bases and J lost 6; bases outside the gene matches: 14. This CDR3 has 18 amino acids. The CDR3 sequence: CASSSPFPLAGEAGELFF. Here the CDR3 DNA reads TGTGCCAGCAGCTCCCCTTTCCCCCTAGCGGGGGAGGCCGGGGAGCTGTTTTTT.

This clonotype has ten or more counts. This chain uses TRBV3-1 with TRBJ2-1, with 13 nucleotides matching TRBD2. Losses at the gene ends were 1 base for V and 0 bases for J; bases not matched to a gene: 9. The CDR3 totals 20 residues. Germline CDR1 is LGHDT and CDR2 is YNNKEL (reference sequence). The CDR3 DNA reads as TGTGCCAGCAGCCAAGCAAGGGGACTAGCGGGGCCGAGCTCCTACAATGAGCAGTTCTTC. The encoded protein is CASSQARGLAGPSSYNEQFF.

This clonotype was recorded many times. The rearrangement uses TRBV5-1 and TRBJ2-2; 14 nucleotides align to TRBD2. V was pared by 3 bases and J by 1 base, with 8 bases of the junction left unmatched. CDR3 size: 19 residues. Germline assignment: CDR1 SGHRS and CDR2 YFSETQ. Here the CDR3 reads CASSSLGTSGSRNTGELFF. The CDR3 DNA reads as TGCGCCAGCAGCTCACTAGGGACTAGCGGGAGTAGGAACACCGGGGAGCTGTTTTTT.